The following is a T cell receptor (beta chain) sequence with its context. The antigen remains undetermined. Replicate PCRs run on sorted subsets employed 200 to 250 ng DNA, about 27,000 T cell genomes. Profiled with immunoSEQ multiplex PCR; TCRdb holds only in-frame clones, not every one. The sample contains about 110,000 clones, 65% to 75% of which appear only once. In germline, CDR1 is MNHEY, CDR2 SMNVEV (reference sequence). CDR3 size: 17 residues. J gave up 0 bases and V 5 bases, and 6 bases lay outside the gene matches. This sample is drawn from a study of shared clonotypes between healthy human individuals. Study-level findings and limits: The sharing of 5% to 6.5% of naive CD4 clonotypes was seen across a few donors.

Sequenced material: memory CD8+ T cells sorted from blood. Regarding subset: CD45RO+ cells pooled with CCR7-negative TemRA cells. The chain is built from TRBV27 and TRBJ2-6, with 8 bases lining up with TRBD1. The TCR was taken from a woman in her 30s in good health. CDR3 region: CASSGGQEFSGANVLTF. CDR3 DNA: TGTGCCAGCAGTGGGGGACAGGAGTTCTCTGGGGCCAACGTCCTGACTTTC. Full variable domain (outside the CDR3, taken from reference TRBV27 and TRBJ2-6): EAQVTQNPRYLITVTGKKLTVTCSQNMNHEYMSWYRQDPGLGLRQIYYSMNVEVTDKGDVPEGYKVSRKEKRNFPLILESPSPNQTSLYFCASSGGQEFSGANVLTFGAGSRLTVL.